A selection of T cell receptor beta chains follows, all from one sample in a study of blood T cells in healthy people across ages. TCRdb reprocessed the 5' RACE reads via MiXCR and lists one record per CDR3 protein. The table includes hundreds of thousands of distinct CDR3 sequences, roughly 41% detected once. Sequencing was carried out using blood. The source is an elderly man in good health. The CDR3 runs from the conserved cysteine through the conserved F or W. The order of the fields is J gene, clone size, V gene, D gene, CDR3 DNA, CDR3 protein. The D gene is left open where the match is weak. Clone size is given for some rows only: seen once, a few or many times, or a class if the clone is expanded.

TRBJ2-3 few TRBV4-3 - TGTGCCAGCAGCCAAGGGACACCCAGCACAGATACGCAGTATTTT CASSQGTPSTDTQYF
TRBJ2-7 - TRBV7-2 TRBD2 TGTGCCAGCAGCCTAGGGACTAGCGCCTATAGGCCCTACGAGCAGTACTTC CASSLGTSAYRPYEQYF
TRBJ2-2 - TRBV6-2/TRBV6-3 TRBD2 TGTGCCAGCAGACCTGATCTAGCGGGGGGGAGCACCGGGGAGCTGTTTTTT CASRPDLAGGSTGELFF
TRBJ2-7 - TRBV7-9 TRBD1 TGTGCCAGCAGCTTATGGGACAGGATCTCCTACGAGCAGTACTTC CASSLWDRISYEQYF
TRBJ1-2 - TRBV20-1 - TGCAGTGCAATAGGACAGAATCAATATGGCTACACCTTC CSAIGQNQYGYTF
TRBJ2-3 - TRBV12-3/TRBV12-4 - TGTGCCAGCACCCTGTGGGGGGCCATCGATACGCAGTATTTT CASTLWGAIDTQYF
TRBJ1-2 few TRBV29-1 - TGCAGCGTTGAAACAGTTTCTTTTGGCTACACCTTC CSVETVSFGYTF
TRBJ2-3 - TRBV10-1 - TGCGCCAGCAGTCCGAACGCATTGGGAGATACGCAGTATTTT CASSPNALGDTQYF
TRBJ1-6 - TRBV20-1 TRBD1 TGCAGTGCTCAGGGCCTAGACAGGGTGGGGTCACCCCTCCACTTT CSAQGLDRVGSPLHF
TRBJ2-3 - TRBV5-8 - TGTGCCAGCAGCTTGGTGCTAGCTGCAGATACGCAGTATTTT CASSLVLAADTQYF
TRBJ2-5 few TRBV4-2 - TGTGCCAGCAGCCCCGGGGATTTCGAAGAGACCCAGTACTTC CASSPGDFEETQYF
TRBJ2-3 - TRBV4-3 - TGCGCCAGCAGCCAACTATCCGGACAGAAGAAAAGCACAGATATGCAGTATTTT CASSQLSGQKKSTDMQYF
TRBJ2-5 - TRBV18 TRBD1 TGTGCCAGCTTACGGACAGGGGGTCACCAACAAGAGACCCAGTACTTC CASLRTGGHQQETQYF
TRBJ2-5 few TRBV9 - TGTGCCAGCAGCCAATCAGGGAACCAAGAGACCCAGTACTTC CASSQSGNQETQYF
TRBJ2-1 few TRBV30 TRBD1 TGTGCCTGGAGTCGAGGACAGGGATCCCACAATGAGCAGTTCTTC CAWSRGQGSHNEQFF
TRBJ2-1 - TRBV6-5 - TGTGCCAGCTACCGATCGACTCCCAATGAGCAGTTCTTC CASYRSTPNEQFF
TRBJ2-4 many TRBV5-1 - TGCGCCAGCAGCTTGGCCGTCAGCCAAAACATTCAGTACTTC CASSLAVSQNIQYF
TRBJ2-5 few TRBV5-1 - TGCGCCAGCAGCCCGCTTGAGGGGGGGCAGCGTGAGACCCAGTACTTC CASSPLEGGQRETQYF
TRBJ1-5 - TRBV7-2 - TGTGCCAGCAGCCCAGGACAAAGTCAGCCCCAGCATTTT CASSPGQSQPQHF
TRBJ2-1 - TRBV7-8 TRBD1 TGTGCCAGCAGCGGGACCGGGACAGGGGGAGGCAATGAGCAGTTCTTC CASSGTGTGGGNEQFF
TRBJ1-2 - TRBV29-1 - TGCAGCGAGGGGGGCCCGGGGGGCTACACCTTC CSEGGPGGYTF
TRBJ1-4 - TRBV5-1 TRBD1 TGCGCCAGCAGCTTCGGGTTAACAGGGGGTAATGAAAAACTGTTTTTT CASSFGLTGGNEKLFF
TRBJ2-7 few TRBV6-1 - TGTGCCAGCAGTTTCCCCCCACTCTACGAGCAGTACTTC CASSFPPLYEQYF
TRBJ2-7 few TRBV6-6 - TGTGCCAGCAAAATACAGGGAGGCTCCTACGAGCAGTACTTC CASKIQGGSYEQYF
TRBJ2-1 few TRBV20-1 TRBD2 TGCAGTGCTAGCCGACCCCAGCGTGTGGGGGGGAATGAGCAGTTCTTC CSASRPQRVGGNEQFF
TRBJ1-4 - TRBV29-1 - TGCAGCGCCTCCGGATCTGCCCAAGGGGAAAAACTGTTTTTT CSASGSAQGEKLFF
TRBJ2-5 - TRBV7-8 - TGTGCCAGCTCCTTTTGGGGGGGGCCGGGGGAGCAGTACTTC CASSFWGGPGEQYF
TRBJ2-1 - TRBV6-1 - TGTGCCAGCAGTGAAAGTCGGCACAATGAGCAGTTCTTC CASSESRHNEQFF
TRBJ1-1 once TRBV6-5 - TGTGCCAGCAGGACTCTCCGCAGGGGAGGCGTCCCTGAAGCTTTCTTT CASRTLRRGGVPEAFF
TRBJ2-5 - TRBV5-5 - TGTGCCGGCAGCTTGGACCTACGGACAGCCCAAGAGACCCAGTACTTC CAGSLDLRTAQETQYF
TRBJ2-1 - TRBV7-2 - TGTGCCAGCAGCTTAGCGGTCGCGGGAAGGAACAATGAGCAGTTCTTC CASSLAVAGRNNEQFF
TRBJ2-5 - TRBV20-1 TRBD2 TGCAGTGCTAGAGATCACAGCGGGAGGAGAGATGAGCAGTACTTC CSARDHSGRRDEQYF
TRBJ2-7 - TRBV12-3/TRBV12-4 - TGTGCCAGCAGTGATCCCTCCTACGAGCAGTACTTC CASSDPSYEQYF
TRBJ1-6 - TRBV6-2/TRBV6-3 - TGTGCCAGCAGTTACTCGGCGGGCTTCTTGGGTTCACCCCTCCACTTT CASSYSAGFLGSPLHF
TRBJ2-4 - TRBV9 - TGTGCCAGCAGCGTAGATAATCCAGTGCTAGCCAAAAACATTCAGTACTTC CASSVDNPVLAKNIQYF
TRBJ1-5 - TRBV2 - TGTGCCAGCAGTGGGGACGCCGTGGGGCCCCAGCATTTT CASSGDAVGPQHF
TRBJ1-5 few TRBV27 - TGTGCCAGCAGACCTTCCCAGGCCAACAATCAGCCCCAGCATTTT CASRPSQANNQPQHF
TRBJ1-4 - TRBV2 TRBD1 TGTGCCAGCGTGGCAGGGACAGGGAGCCGCGGTGAAAAACTGTTTTTT CASVAGTGSRGEKLFF
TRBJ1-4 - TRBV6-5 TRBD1 TGTGCCAGCAGTAACTATCTTCCGGGACAGGGGGCAACTAATGAAAAACTGTTTTTT CASSNYLPGQGATNEKLFF
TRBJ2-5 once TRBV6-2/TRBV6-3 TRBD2 TGTGCCAGCAGTTGGGGGACAGCGGGAGGGGAGACCCAGTACTTC CASSWGTAGGETQYF
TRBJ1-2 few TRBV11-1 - TGTGCCAGCAGCTTATTGGGGCATGGCTACACCTTC CASSLLGHGYTF